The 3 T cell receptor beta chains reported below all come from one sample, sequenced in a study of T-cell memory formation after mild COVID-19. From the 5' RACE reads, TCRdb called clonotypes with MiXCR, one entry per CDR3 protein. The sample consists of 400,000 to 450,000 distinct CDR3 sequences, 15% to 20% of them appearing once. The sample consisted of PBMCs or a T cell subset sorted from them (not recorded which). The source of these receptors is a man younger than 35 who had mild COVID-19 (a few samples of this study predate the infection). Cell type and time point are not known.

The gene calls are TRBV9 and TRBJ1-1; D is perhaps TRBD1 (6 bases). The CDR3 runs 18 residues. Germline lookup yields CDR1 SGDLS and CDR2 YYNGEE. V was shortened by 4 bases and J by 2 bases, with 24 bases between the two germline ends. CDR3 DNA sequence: TGTGCCAGCAGCCCCTTGAGGCTGGGAGGGGGGGGCAACACTGAAGCTTTCTTT. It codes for CASSPLRLGGGGNTEAFF.

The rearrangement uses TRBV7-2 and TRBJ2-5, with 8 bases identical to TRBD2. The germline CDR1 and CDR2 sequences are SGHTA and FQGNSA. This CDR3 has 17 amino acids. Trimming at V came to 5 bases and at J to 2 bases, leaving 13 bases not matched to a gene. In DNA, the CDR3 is TGTGCCAGCAGCCCAGGCTGGGGGGCGGGGGGTCAAGAGACCCAGTACTTC. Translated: CASSPGWGAGGQETQYF.

The CDR3 region is CASSLTQGGNHNEQFF. DNA of the CDR3: TGTGCCAGCAGTTTAACCCAGGGTGGTAACCACAATGAGCAGTTCTTC. This sequence joins TRBV28 and TRBJ2-1; a weak D match, TRBD1 (5 bases). V lost 2 bases, J lost 5 bases, and 16 bases lay in between. The germline V gene has CDR1 MDHEN and CDR2 SYDVKM. The CDR3 contains 16 residues.